This TCR beta chain was retrieved from a study of cytomegalovirus exposure and HLA in healthy donors. Background on the study: When fewer than 500 donors were genotyped, 81% of them were found to fall in the Caucasian-associated ancestry cluster.

For this clone: Its antigen is as yet unknown.

This CDR3 comprises 14 residues. Germline assignment: CDR1 GTSNPN and CDR2 SVGIG (reference sequence). The V gene lost 0 bases and the J gene lost 5 bases, with 12 bases spanning the gap. Study observations and caveats: Later on, an analysis found that several of the most significant clusters appeared to be linked to common viral pathogens, which included parvovirus B19. Being productive about 90% or about 30% of the time was typical of most TCR beta V segments in an earlier analysis.

The donors (healthy individuals) were bone marrow donors. The PCR had 60 Vbeta and 13 Jbeta primers. Repertoires were generated with immunoSEQ multiplex PCR, while TCRdb's copy carries only in-frame clones and drops some. This table has about 130,000 clones, about 74% appearing once. The genes are TRBV30 and TRBJ2-3; no definite D call. The sample was PBMCs. This TCR derives from a woman aged 50 to 65 in good health and CMV-seropositive. CDR3 DNA sequence: TGTGCCTGGAGTGTACTAAGGTCAAGAGATACGCAGTATTTT. It encodes CAWSVLRSRDTQYF.